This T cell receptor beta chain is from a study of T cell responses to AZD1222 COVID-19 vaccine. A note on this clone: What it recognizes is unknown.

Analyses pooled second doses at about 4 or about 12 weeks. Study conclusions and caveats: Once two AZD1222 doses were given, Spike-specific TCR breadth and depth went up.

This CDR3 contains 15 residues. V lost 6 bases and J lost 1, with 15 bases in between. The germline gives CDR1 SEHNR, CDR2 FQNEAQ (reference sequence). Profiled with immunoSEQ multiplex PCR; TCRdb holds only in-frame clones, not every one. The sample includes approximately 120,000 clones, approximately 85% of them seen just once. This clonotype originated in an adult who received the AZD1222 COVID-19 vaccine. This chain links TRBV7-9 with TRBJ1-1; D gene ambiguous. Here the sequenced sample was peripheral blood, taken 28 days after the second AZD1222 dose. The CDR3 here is CASSPGPGRNTEAFF. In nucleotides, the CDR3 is TGTGCCAGCAGTCCGGGCCCCGGGAGGAACACTGAAGCTTTCTTT. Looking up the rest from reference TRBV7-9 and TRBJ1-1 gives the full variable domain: DTGVSQNPRHKITKRGQNVTFRCDPISEHNRLYWYRQTLGQGPEFLTYFQNEAQLEKSRLLSDRFSAERPKGSFSTLEIQRTEQGDSAMYLCASSPGPGRNTEAFFGQGTRLTVV.